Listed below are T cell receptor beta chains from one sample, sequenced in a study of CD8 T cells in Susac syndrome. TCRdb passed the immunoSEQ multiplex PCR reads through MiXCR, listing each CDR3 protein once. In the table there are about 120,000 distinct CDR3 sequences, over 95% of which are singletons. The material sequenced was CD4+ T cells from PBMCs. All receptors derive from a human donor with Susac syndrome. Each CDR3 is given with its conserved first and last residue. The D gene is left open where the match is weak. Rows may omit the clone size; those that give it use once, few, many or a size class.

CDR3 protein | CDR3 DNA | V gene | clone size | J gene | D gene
CASRAKTGGGTEAFF | TGTGCCAGCAGGGCGAAGACAGGGGGAGGGACTGAAGCTTTCTTT | TRBV5-4 | . | TRBJ1-1 | TRBD1
CASSESAGPRSEAFF | TGTGCCAGCAGTGAATCTGCAGGACCGAGAAGTGAAGCTTTCTTT | TRBV25-1 | once | TRBJ1-1 | .
CASSSGGVGGLRANVLTF | TGTGCCAGCAGCAGTGGGGGAGTAGGGGGTTTGAGGGCCAACGTCCTGACTTTC | TRBV5-4 | . | TRBJ2-6 | .
CSVEDGPRRRETQYF | TGCAGCGTTGAAGACGGTCCCCGGAGGAGGGAGACCCAGTACTTC | TRBV29-1 | . | TRBJ2-5 | .
CASSVGLAGEETQYF | TGTGCCAGCAGTGTGGGACTAGCGGGAGAGGAGACCCAGTACTTC | TRBV2 | . | TRBJ2-5 | TRBD2
CASSRLTSPENIQYF | TGTGCCAGCAGCCGATTGACTAGTCCGGAAAACATTCAGTACTTC | TRBV6-5 | . | TRBJ2-4 | .
CASGGLAGIHNEQFF | TGTGCTAGTGGGGGGCTAGCGGGAATCCACAATGAGCAGTTCTTC | TRBV12-5 | . | TRBJ2-1 | TRBD2
CSVSRDSSSTDTQYF | TGCAGCGTCTCCCGGGACAGTTCTAGCACAGATACGCAGTATTTT | TRBV29-1 | . | TRBJ2-3 | TRBD1
CAWPRQGARGYTF | TGTGCCTGGCCTAGACAGGGGGCGCGGGGCTACACCTTC | TRBV30 | . | TRBJ1-2 | TRBD1
CSALKREGFYEQYF | TGCAGTGCTTTAAAGCGGGAGGGCTTTTACGAGCAGTACTTC | TRBV20-1 | . | TRBJ2-7 | TRBD2
CASSGEPYEQYF | TGTGCCAGCAGCGGGGAGCCCTACGAGCAGTACTTC | TRBV2 | few | TRBJ2-7 | .
CATSGGFANTGELFF | TGTGCCACCAGCGGGGGATTCGCGAACACCGGGGAGCTGTTTTTT | TRBV15 | . | TRBJ2-2 | .
CASSQWGRYQPQHF | TGTGCCAGCAGTCAATGGGGCAGGTACCAGCCCCAGCATTTT | TRBV27 | . | TRBJ1-5 | .
CASSLETSGMVEQFF | TGCGCCAGCAGCTTGGAAACTAGCGGGATGGTTGAGCAGTTCTTC | TRBV5-1 | . | TRBJ2-1 | TRBD2
CAWSVLGTPSF | TGTGCCTGGAGTGTACTCGGGACACCTTCCTTC | TRBV30 | . | TRBJ1-2 | .
CASGKLTGSHEQYF | TGTGCCAGCGGTAAGCTGACAGGGTCCCACGAGCAGTACTTC | TRBV27 | . | TRBJ2-7 | TRBD1
CASSELRGREQFF | TGTGCCAGCAGTGAACTCAGGGGCCGGGAGCAGTTCTTC | TRBV6-1 | . | TRBJ2-1 | .
CASSSILGGYTF | TGCGCCAGCAGCTCGATCTTGGGTGGCTACACCTTC | TRBV5-1 | . | TRBJ1-2 | .
CSAPRTSGREDTQYF | TGCAGTGCTCCCCGGACTAGCGGGAGGGAAGATACGCAGTATTTT | TRBV20-1 | . | TRBJ2-3 | TRBD2
CASSVSGRTDTQYF | TGTGCCAGCAGCGTCAGCGGGAGAACAGATACGCAGTATTTT | TRBV9 | . | TRBJ2-3 | TRBD2
CASRGLAGADEQFF | TGTGCCAGCAGGGGACTAGCGGGAGCGGATGAGCAGTTCTTC | TRBV5-4 | . | TRBJ2-1 | TRBD2
CSARGGSGANNEQFF | TGCAGTGCTAGAGGGGGTAGCGGGGCGAACAATGAGCAGTTCTTC | TRBV20-1 | . | TRBJ2-1 | TRBD2
CSARDRLNYGYTF | TGCAGTGCTAGGGACCGACTTAACTATGGCTACACCTTC | TRBV20-1 | . | TRBJ1-2 | .
CASSDTTGGGNQPQHF | TGTGCCAGCAGTGATACGACAGGGGGCGGGAATCAGCCCCAGCATTTT | TRBV2 | . | TRBJ1-5 | TRBD1
CASSFQGMVGTEAFF | TGTGCCAGCAGTTTCCAGGGGATGGTGGGCACTGAAGCTTTCTTT | TRBV12-3/TRBV12-4 | . | TRBJ1-1 | .
CSARRGSNEQFF | TGCAGTGCTAGAAGGGGTAGCAATGAGCAGTTCTTC | TRBV20-1 | . | TRBJ2-1 | .
CATSRDREGNTEAFF | TGTGCCACCAGCAGGGACAGGGAGGGGAACACTGAAGCTTTCTTT | TRBV15 | . | TRBJ1-1 | TRBD1
CAWSVWSGNYGYTF | TGTGCCTGGAGTGTATGGTCAGGGAACTATGGCTACACCTTC | TRBV30 | . | TRBJ1-2 | .
CASSLARTDTGELFF | TGTGCCAGCAGCTTAGCGCGGACCGACACCGGGGAGCTGTTTTTT | TRBV7-9 | . | TRBJ2-2 | .
CASSQEAREETQYF | TGCGCCAGCAGCCAAGAGGCAAGGGAGGAGACCCAGTACTTC | TRBV4-1 | . | TRBJ2-5 | .
CASSVGDTQYF | TGTGCCAGCAGCGTAGGTGATACGCAGTATTTT | TRBV7-6 | few | TRBJ2-3 | .
CASSSVTGELFF | TGTGCCAGCAGCTCAGTGACCGGGGAGCTGTTTTTT | TRBV5-4 | . | TRBJ2-2 | .
CASSQVPGTGDEQYF | TGTGCCAGCAGCCAAGTACCGGGGACCGGGGACGAGCAGTACTTC | TRBV3-1 | . | TRBJ2-7 | .
CASSRLDGNLRSGNTIYF | TGCGCCAGCAGCCGTCTGGACGGAAACCTTCGCTCTGGAAACACCATATATTTT | TRBV5-1 | . | TRBJ1-3 | .
CASRDRGLSMNTEAFF | TGTGCCAGCAGGGACAGGGGGCTGTCTATGAACACTGAAGCTTTCTTT | TRBV6-2/TRBV6-3 | . | TRBJ1-1 | TRBD1
CASSPDRGRGNEQFF | TGTGCCAGCTCACCAGACAGGGGACGGGGAAATGAGCAGTTCTTC | TRBV18 | . | TRBJ2-1 | TRBD1
CSVERSGTEAFF | TGCAGCGTTGAAAGGAGCGGCACTGAAGCTTTCTTT | TRBV29-1 | . | TRBJ1-1 | .
CASTGSVSYEQYF | TGTGCCAGCACGGGGAGCGTCTCCTACGAGCAGTACTTC | TRBV12-3/TRBV12-4 | . | TRBJ2-7 | .
CASSMLTDLGYGYTF | TGTGCCAGCTCGATGCTGACAGACCTGGGGTATGGCTACACCTTC | TRBV12-3/TRBV12-4 | . | TRBJ1-2 | .
CASSHGTGGFGNEQFF | TGTGCCAGCAGCCATGGGACAGGGGGTTTCGGCAATGAGCAGTTCTTC | TRBV11-2 | . | TRBJ2-1 | TRBD1
CASSPLGLRGTDTQYF | TGTGCCAGCTCACCACTGGGTCTCCGGGGCACAGATACGCAGTATTTT | TRBV18 | . | TRBJ2-3 | .
CASSPTGAYNQPQHF | TGTGCCAGCTCACCTACAGGGGCGTACAATCAGCCCCAGCATTTT | TRBV18 | . | TRBJ1-5 | TRBD1
CASLRGSNYGYTF | TGTGCCAGTCTCAGGGGATCTAACTATGGCTACACCTTC | TRBV5-6 | . | TRBJ1-2 | .
CASSLGWLNEQFF | TGCGCCAGCAGCTTGGGTTGGTTGAATGAGCAGTTCTTC | TRBV5-1 | . | TRBJ2-1 | .
CASSPDRETQYF | TGTGCCAGCTCACCGGATCGGGAGACCCAGTACTTC | TRBV18 | few | TRBJ2-5 | .
CASSLEGRELNEQFF | TGCGCCAGCAGCTTGGAAGGGAGGGAACTCAATGAGCAGTTCTTC | TRBV5-1 | . | TRBJ2-1 | TRBD2
CASSPPSQKETQYF | TGTGCCAGCTCACCACCTTCCCAAAAAGAGACCCAGTACTTC | TRBV18 | . | TRBJ2-5 | .
CASRGQAQETQYF | TGCGCCAGCAGGGGACAGGCCCAAGAGACCCAGTACTTC | TRBV5-1 | . | TRBJ2-5 | TRBD1
CASSSRTGEDTQYF | TGTGCCAGCAGCTCCCGGACAGGGGAAGATACGCAGTATTTT | TRBV7-2 | . | TRBJ2-3 | TRBD1
CASSLDAATPRYF | TGTGCCAGCAGCTTAGATGCCGCAACTCCCCGCTACTTC | TRBV11-2 | once | TRBJ2-7 | .
CASSKNSGGYTF | TGTGCCAGCAGTAAAAACAGCGGTGGCTACACCTTC | TRBV6-5 | . | TRBJ1-2 | .
CATSDRRDGYTF | TGTGCCACCAGTGATAGAAGGGATGGCTACACCTTC | TRBV24-1 | . | TRBJ1-2 | .